The 16 T cell receptor beta chains presented below share a single source sample, sequenced in a study of cytomegalovirus exposure and HLA in healthy donors. Use of 60 Vbeta and 13 Jbeta primers characterized the PCR. Profiled with immunoSEQ multiplex PCR; TCRdb holds only in-frame clones, not every one. The table lists around 190,000 clones. Sequences were obtained from PBMCs. Receptors were obtained from a woman in her thirties in good health and CMV-seropositive.

The chain employs TRBV27 and TRBJ2-3, with 10 bases aligning to TRBD2. With 3 bases clipped from V and 6 bases from J, the junction kept 6 bases outside the gene matches. In germline, CDR1 is MNHEY, CDR2 SMNVEV (reference sequence). This CDR3 has 15 residues. DNA for the CDR3: TGTGCCAGCAGTTTCGACCTAGCGGGGGTCGATACGCAGTATTTT. Its protein product is CASSFDLAGVDTQYF.

V gene TRBV6-1 combines with J gene TRBJ1-6; possibly TRBD1 for D (6 bases). The CDR3 loop spans 15 amino acids. The V end lost 3 bases, the J end lost 3 bases, and 9 bases lay between the germline ends. CDR1 MNHNS and CDR2 SASEGT come from the germline V gene. CDR3 amino acids: CASSDYRDYNSPLHF. The CDR3 DNA reads TGTGCCAGCAGTGACTACAGGGACTATAATTCACCCCTCCACTTT.

The CDR3 sequence is CASSDYRTGGYNEQFF. The CDR3 DNA reads TGCGCCAGCAGTGACTATCGGACAGGGGGCTACAATGAGCAGTTCTTC. The chain recombines TRBV10-2 with TRBJ2-1, with TRBD1 matching 10 bases. J gave up 3 bases and V 3 bases, and 5 bases lay outside the gene matches. Germline V gene data show CDR1 as WSHSY and CDR2 as SAAADI. There are 16 residues in the CDR3.

This chain uses TRBV7-2 with TRBJ2-1; weak D call: TRBD2 (6 bases). V shed 1 base and J shed 4 bases, with 14 bases lying between them. CDR1 SGHTA and CDR2 FQGNSA come from the germline V gene. This CDR3 contains 16 residues. The CDR3, as DNA: TGTGCCAGCAGCTTAGTCGGGGGAGGACGATACAATGAGCAGTTCTTC. It is translated as CASSLVGGGRYNEQFF. Full variable domain (remainder filled in from reference TRBV7-2 and TRBJ2-1): GAGVSQSPSNKVTEKGKDVELRCDPISGHTALYWYRQSLGQGLEFLIYFQGNSAPDKSGLPSDRFSAERTGGSVSTLTIQRTQQEDSAVYLCASSLVGGGRYNEQFFGPGTRLTVL.

The chain links TRBV5-4 to TRBJ2-7, with 10 bases matching TRBD1. This CDR3 comprises 14 residues. The V gene end was trimmed by 4 bases and the J gene end by 3 bases; junction bases not matched to a gene: 4. Germline lookup yields CDR1 SGHNT and CDR2 YYREEE (reference sequence). Written as DNA, the CDR3 is TGTGCCAGCAGCCTATGGACAGGGGGCTACGAGCAGTACTTC. Translation: CASSLWTGGYEQYF.

The chain's CDR3 is CASSLVPSVEAFF. The DNA for the CDR3 is TGCGCCAGCAGCTTGGTCCCGTCGGTTGAAGCTTTCTTT. This sequence joins TRBV5-1 and TRBJ1-1, with no clear D. This CDR3 has 13 residues. Germline assignment: CDR1 SGHRS and CDR2 YFSETQ. V was cut by 0 bases and J by 7 bases, with 10 bases left in between.

This sequence joins TRBV15 and TRBJ2-5, with D maybe TRBD1 (6 bases). The DNA matches TRBJ2-7 better at its end, which makes the J call doubtful. The length of the CDR3 is 14 residues. Germline V lookup: CDR1 LNHNV, CDR2 YYDKDF (reference sequence). The CDR3 region is CATSRGTGYYEQYF. In DNA, the CDR3 is TGTGCCACCAGCAGAGGAACAGGGTACTACGAGCAGTACTTC.

The J gene is TRBJ1-6, the V gene TRBV5-4; TRBD1 is a possible D gene (5 bases). Germline CDR1 SGHNT, CDR2 YYREEE (reference sequence). The V end was cut by 4 bases, the J end by 7 bases, with 15 bases between. The CDR3 covers 15 residues. The CDR3 DNA reads TGTGCCAGCAGCGGCGAACCAGGGCGAAATTCACCCCTCCACTTT. This gives the protein CASSGEPGRNSPLHF.

The rearrangement uses TRBV30 and TRBJ1-2; D not certain. Between the trimmed V and J ends, which lost 0 bases and 1 base, there was a span of 6 bases. There are 13 residues in the CDR3. Germline V gene lookup returns CDR1 GTSNPN and CDR2 SVGIG (reference sequence). This chain's CDR3 is CAWSVGVNYGYTF. The DNA of the CDR3 is TGTGCCTGGAGTGTCGGGGTTAACTATGGCTACACCTTC.

The rearrangement uses TRBV4-1 and TRBJ1-2; 10 positions match TRBD1. Germline loops: CDR1 MGHRA, CDR2 YSYEKL. The junction had 7 bases not matched to a gene; V was cut back by 0 bases and J by 6 bases. The CDR3 extends over 16 amino acids. The CDR3 nucleotides are TGCGCCAGCAGCCAAGACGAAGGACAGGGGGTGCATGGCTACACCTTC. Translation: CASSQDEGQGVHGYTF.

J is TRBJ1-1 and V is TRBV11-2, with D possibly matching TRBD1 (5 bases). The germline CDR1 and CDR2 sequences are SGHAT and FQNNGV. The CDR3 runs 17 residues. Trimming removed 3 bases at V and 3 bases at J, with 20 bases between. In DNA form, the CDR3 reads TGTGCCAGCAGCTTCTACTTGGGCGGGGCGCGGGACACTGAAGCTTTCTTT. It codes for CASSFYLGGARDTEAFF. The full variable domain, completed using reference TRBV11-2 and TRBJ1-1, is EAGVAQSPRYKIIEKRQSVAFWCNPISGHATLYWYQQILGQGPKLLIQFQNNGVVDDSQLPKDRFSAERLKGVDSTLKIQPAKLEDSAVYLCASSFYLGGARDTEAFFGQGTRLTVV.

The rearrangement joins TRBV2 to TRBJ1-1; 8 bases are a match to TRBD1. This CDR3 contains 17 residues. The germline V gene encodes CDR1 SNHLY and CDR2 FYNNEI. Unmatched junction bases numbered 12, after V lost 6 bases and J lost 0 bases. DNA of the CDR3: TGTGCCAGCAGGTCCCCGACAGGGGCGGTGGTGAACACTGAAGCTTTCTTT. Protein: CASRSPTGAVVNTEAFF.

The chain is built from TRBV6-5 and TRBJ1-4; D might be TRBD1 (6 bases). The CDR3 has 15 residues. Trimming removed 6 bases from V and 3 bases from J, with 14 bases in between. The germline CDR1 and CDR2 sequences are MNHEY and SVGAGI. CDR3 in amino acids: CASSSRDNSNEKLFF. The DNA of the CDR3 is TGTGCCAGCAGCAGCCGGGACAACTCTAATGAAAAACTGTTTTTT.

This chain links TRBV5-6 with TRBJ2-2; 9 bases agree with TRBD2. Looked up from germline, CDR1 is SGHDT and CDR2 is YYEEEE. V shed 8 bases, J shed 5 bases, and the junction held 10 bases outside the gene matches. The CDR3 totals 15 residues. CDR3 protein: CASTSSGRRTGELFF. The CDR3 DNA follows: TGTGCCAGTACCTCCAGCGGGAGGCGGACCGGGGAGCTGTTTTTT.

The chain employs TRBV10-3 and TRBJ1-3; no firm D call. This CDR3 spans 17 amino acids. Germline values: CDR1 ENHRY, CDR2 SYGVKD. Trimming removed 6 bases at V and 0 bases at J, with 18 bases between. The CDR3 sequence is CAIRTLSQRGSGNTIYF. DNA of the CDR3: TGTGCCATCAGGACACTTAGTCAGCGGGGCTCTGGAAACACCATATATTTT.

This sequence joins TRBV5-1 and TRBJ2-7; 9 bases match TRBD1. V lost 5 bases to trimming and J lost 2 bases; unmatched junction nucleotides: 8. The length of the CDR3 is 15 residues. CDR1 and CDR2 from the germline V gene are SGHRS and YFSETQ. For the CDR3, the DNA is TGCGCCAGCAGTACGACAGGGGGTCCCCCCTACGAGCAGTACTTC. It yields the protein CASSTTGGPPYEQYF.